Below are 28 T cell receptor beta chains sequenced from a single sample in a study of T-cell reconstitution after alpha-beta-depleted transplantation in children. The TCRbeta library was prepared with unique molecular identifiers. MiXCR, run by TCRdb on the PCR reads, gives a single entry per CDR3 protein. The sample consists of roughly 400,000 distinct CDR3 sequences, around 21% of them appearing once. This material consisted of PBMCs from the stem cell graft donor, taken from the stem cell graft. The receptor set was obtained from a human donor who donated a stem cell graft to a child with acute myeloid leukemia.

The chain is built from TRBV4-2 and TRBJ2-7; possible D gene TRBD1, 5 bases. Trimming removed 0 bases at V and 4 bases at J, with 16 bases between. The CDR3 loop spans 16 amino acids. The germline gives CDR1 LGHNA, CDR2 YNFKEQ. The chain's CDR3 is CASSQDRGQNIYEQYF. In DNA form, the CDR3 reads TGTGCCAGCAGCCAAGATAGGGGTCAGAATATATACGAGCAGTACTTC.

The chain's CDR3 is CATSAADRATDTQYF. The DNA for the CDR3 is TGTGCCACCAGTGCCGCGGACAGGGCGACAGATACGCAGTATTTT. The chain is built from TRBV24-1 and TRBJ2-3; 8 nucleotides line up with TRBD1. Trimming took 5 bases from V and 3 from J; bases not matched to a gene: 6. CDR1 and CDR2 (germline): KGHDR, SFDVKD. The CDR3 loop spans 15 amino acids.

This clonotype was detected ten times or more. CDR3 loop: CAISEVIDTQYF. Here the CDR3 DNA reads TGTGCCATCAGTGAGGTGATAGATACGCAGTATTTT. This chain uses TRBV10-3 with TRBJ2-3; D is unresolved. This CDR3 spans 12 amino acids. Looked up from germline, CDR1 is ENHRY and CDR2 is SYGVKD. The V gene lost 2 bases and the J gene lost 5 bases, with 5 bases spanning the gap.

V is TRBV5-1 and J is TRBJ2-5; TRBD2 matches at 8 bases. This CDR3 spans 15 amino acids. Looked up from germline, CDR1 is SGHRS and CDR2 is YFSETQ. V was pared by 2 bases and J by 2 bases, with 5 bases of the junction left unmatched. The CDR3 DNA reads TGCGCCAGCAGCTTTACTAGCGGTCAGCAAGAGACCCAGTACTTC. Its translation: CASSFTSGQQETQYF.

This clonotype has a count of ten or more. This chain's CDR3 is CASSLGGTSGSYEQYF. Here the CDR3 DNA reads TGTGCCAGCAGCTTAGGAGGGACTAGCGGCTCCTACGAGCAGTACTTC. J is TRBJ2-7 and V is TRBV13; 11 nucleotides align to TRBD2. The CDR3 is made up of 16 amino acids. Looked up from germline, CDR1 is PRHDT and CDR2 is FYEKMQ (reference sequence). Trimming cost V 0 bases and J 0 bases; bases outside gene matches: 1.

The chain combines TRBV5-1 with TRBJ2-3; 11 positions match TRBD2. Trimming cost V 2 bases and J 4 bases; bases outside gene matches: 3. There are 15 residues in the CDR3. Per germline, CDR1 SGHRS and CDR2 YFSETQ. The CDR3 here is CASSLLAGVADTQYF. The CDR3 DNA reads as TGCGCCAGCAGCTTACTAGCGGGAGTTGCAGATACGCAGTATTTT.

This chain connects TRBV5-1 to TRBJ1-6, with 8 bases aligning to TRBD1. The CDR3 is 13 amino acids. Losses at the gene ends were 6 bases for V and 8 bases for J; bases not matched to a gene: 4. The germline V gene has CDR1 SGHRS and CDR2 YFSETQ. In nucleotides, the CDR3 is TGCGCCAGCAAAGGACAGGGTGATTCACCCCTCCACTTT. The encoded protein is CASKGQGDSPLHF.

This chain connects TRBV6-1 to TRBJ1-2; D possibly corresponds to TRBD1 (5 bases). Germline CDR1 reads MNHNS; CDR2 reads SASEGT. V lost 5 bases and J 2 bases, leaving 12 bases between the germline ends. The CDR3 loop spans 14 amino acids. DNA for the CDR3: TGTGCCAGCAGTACCGGACACCCAAACTATGGCTACACCTTC. Encoded protein: CASSTGHPNYGYTF.

The chain joins TRBV6-1 to TRBJ1-3; tentatively, D is TRBD1 (6 bases). The V and J ends lost 3 bases and 0 bases respectively, with 9 bases between them. The germline gives CDR1 MNHNS, CDR2 SASEGT. CDR3 length equals 15 residues. The CDR3 DNA reads as TGTGCCAGCAGTGAGCAACAGGGCTCTGGAAACACCATATATTTT. Translation: CASSEQQGSGNTIYF.

This clonotype has at least ten counts. The V gene is TRBV28, the J gene TRBJ2-1, with TRBD2 as a possible D gene (6 bases). This CDR3 has 14 residues. In germline, CDR1 is MDHEN, CDR2 SYDVKM. Trimming stripped 6 bases from V and 6 bases from J, with 15 bases between. CDR3 in amino acids: CASRAAGMGNEQFF. The CDR3 DNA sequence: TGTGCCAGCAGGGCGGCGGGAATGGGCAATGAGCAGTTCTTC.

V gene TRBV10-3 combines with J gene TRBJ2-7, with a tentative D call TRBD1 (6 bases). CDR1 and CDR2 from the germline V gene are ENHRY and SYGVKD. The V and J ends lost 3 bases and 0 bases respectively, with 12 bases between them. The length of the CDR3 is 15 residues. The CDR3 protein is CAISDHDRTSYEQYF. The CDR3 DNA reads as TGTGCCATCAGTGACCACGACAGGACCTCCTACGAGCAGTACTTC.

V gene TRBV29-1 combines with J gene TRBJ1-1, with no clear D. CDR3 length: 13 residues. Trimming stripped 3 bases from V and 1 base from J, with 9 bases between. Germline V lookup: CDR1 SQVTM, CDR2 ANQGSEA. The CDR3 DNA is TGCAGCGTTGATGATCGGGAGAACACTGAAGCTTTCTTT. It specifies CSVDDRENTEAFF.

Turning to this clonotype: A much larger clonotype is one base distant, so this may be a read error. The chain uses TRBV12-3 or TRBV12-4 and TRBJ1-2; 10 bases fit TRBD1. The CDR3 totals 15 residues. The CDR3 region is CVSSFGQGGNYGYTF. The CDR3 DNA follows: TGTGTCAGCAGTTTCGGACAGGGGGGTAACTATGGCTACACCTTC.

The J gene is TRBJ2-7, the V gene TRBV7-9; the match to TRBD1 covers 9 bases. CDR1 and CDR2 (germline): SEHNR, FQNEAQ (reference sequence). V shed 4 bases, J shed 0 bases, and the junction held 10 bases outside the gene matches. The CDR3 length is 17 residues. The CDR3 is CASSSTGGMGGSYEQYF. Here the CDR3 DNA reads TGTGCCAGCAGCTCGACAGGGGGTATGGGTGGCTCCTACGAGCAGTACTTC.

The chain is built from TRBV12-3 or TRBV12-4 and TRBJ1-1; 7 bases line up with TRBD1. CDR3 size: 11 residues. J was trimmed by 9 bases and V by 6 bases; bases with no gene match: 4. CDR3 loop: CASRTGEKAFF. The CDR3 DNA reads TGTGCCAGCAGAACAGGGGAAAAAGCTTTCTTT.

This clonotype was seen many times. V and J are TRBV29-1 and TRBJ1-4; D unclear. Trimming shortened V by 4 bases and J by 1 base, and 10 bases separated the two germline ends. The CDR3 extends over 14 amino acids. Germline assignment: CDR1 SQVTM and CDR2 ANQGSEA. The chain's CDR3 is CSVGVGLTNEKLFF. CDR3 nucleotide sequence: TGCAGCGTTGGGGTCGGGCTAACTAATGAAAAACTGTTTTTT.

This clonotype was observed a few times. This CDR3 reads CATSEWTSGSADTQYF. CDR3 DNA: TGTGCCACCAGTGAATGGACTAGCGGGAGTGCAGATACGCAGTATTTT. This chain links TRBV24-1 with TRBJ2-3; 13 bases map to TRBD2. The length of the CDR3 is 16 residues. Germline trimming cut 4 bases from V and 4 bases from J; bases unmatched to any gene: 4. CDR1 is KGHDR, CDR2 SFDVKD, per germline.

A single count supports this clonotype. The chain couples TRBV29-1 to TRBJ2-1; D not resolved. Per germline, CDR1 SQVTM and CDR2 ANQGSEA. Trimming removed 8 bases at V and 3 bases at J, with 8 bases between. This CDR3 spans 11 amino acids. The CDR3 region has the DNA TGCAGCTCTGGAATCTACAATGAGCAGTTCTTC. It codes for CSSGIYNEQFF.

The chain uses TRBV20-1 and TRBJ2-5; the match to TRBD2 covers 11 bases. The CDR3 sequence is 14 residues long. Per germline, CDR1 DFQATT and CDR2 SNEGSKA (reference sequence). V shed 6 bases and J 4 bases; nucleotides not matched to a gene: 7. The CDR3 loop reads CSANSGLAGETQYF. CDR3 in DNA: TGCAGTGCCAATTCCGGACTAGCGGGAGAGACCCAGTACTTC.

V and J are TRBV15 and TRBJ2-2; 7 bases align to TRBD1. Germline CDR1 is LNHNV and CDR2 is YYDKDF (reference sequence). The CDR3 is 15 amino acids. Trimming removed 8 bases from V and 5 bases from J; junction bases left unmatched: 11. CDR3: CATQGERGNTGELFF. Written as DNA, the CDR3 is TGTGCCACCCAGGGGGAAAGGGGGAATACCGGGGAGCTGTTTTTT.

The chain couples TRBV20-1 to TRBJ2-5; 9 nucleotides line up with TRBD1. The V gene end was trimmed by 0 bases and the J gene end by 2 bases; junction bases not matched to a gene: 1. The CDR3 spans 14 residues. The V gene's germline CDR1 is DFQATT and CDR2 SNEGSKA (reference sequence). This chain's CDR3 is CSARDGTGQETQYF. The CDR3 region has the DNA TGCAGTGCTAGAGACGGGACAGGGCAAGAGACCCAGTACTTC.

The CDR3 DNA reads as TGTGCCAGCAGCTCGAGGACGGAACGGCGGCCAGATACGCAGTATTTT. Translated: CASSSRTERRPDTQYF. V and J are TRBV11-2 and TRBJ2-3; D call uncertain. Per the germline V gene, CDR1 is SGHAT and CDR2 is FQNNGV. V was clipped by 4 bases and J by 4 bases, with 18 bases between them. This CDR3 is built from 16 residues.

This clonotype has a handful of counts. The chain carries TRBV20-1 and TRBJ2-7; D not resolved. CDR3 size: 13 residues. Trimming removed 0 bases from V and 1 base from J, with 7 bases in between. Germline assignment: CDR1 DFQATT and CDR2 SNEGSKA (reference sequence). DNA of the CDR3: TGCAGTGCTAGAGATGAAGCTTCCTACGAGCAGTACTTC. This sequence encodes CSARDEASYEQYF.

This chain connects TRBV28 to TRBJ2-3, with D uncertain. Trimming removed 9 bases at V and 1 base at J, with 14 bases between. CDR3 length: 14 residues. Germline V gene data show CDR1 as MDHEN and CDR2 as SYDVKM. The CDR3: CASSTDVGTDTQYF. As DNA, the CDR3 is TGTGCCAGTTCAACGGACGTGGGCACAGATACGCAGTATTTT.

This clonotype turned up a few times. This chain connects TRBV12-3 or TRBV12-4 to TRBJ2-2; 14 bases line up with TRBD2. Germline trimming cut 5 bases from V and 3 bases from J; bases unmatched to any gene: 8. This CDR3 region has 18 residues. DNA for the CDR3: TGTGCCAGCAGTCCCCGACGACTAGCGGGAGGGGACACCGGGGAGCTGTTTTTT. It codes for CASSPRRLAGGDTGELFF.

A few counts support this clonotype. The chain employs TRBV28 and TRBJ2-7; D may be TRBD2 (5 bases). Germline-derived CDR1 and CDR2 are MDHEN and SYDVKM. V dropped 7 bases and J dropped 3 bases, with 13 bases sitting between them. The CDR3 spans 13 residues. CDR3 nucleotides: TGTGCCAGCAAAACTAGGCTGCGCTACGAGCAGTACTTC. Protein: CASKTRLRYEQYF.

The V call is TRBV28, the J call TRBJ2-1, with 10 nucleotides matching TRBD2. Germline CDR1 MDHEN, CDR2 SYDVKM. The length of the CDR3 is 18 residues. V shed 4 bases, J shed 2 bases, and the junction held 11 bases outside the gene matches. The CDR3 region is CASSSRLAGVMPYNEQFF. The CDR3 coding sequence is TGTGCCAGCAGTTCTCGTCTAGCGGGAGTAATGCCCTACAATGAGCAGTTCTTC.

The V call is TRBV2, the J call TRBJ1-4, with 10 bases lining up with TRBD1. V lost 7 bases and J lost 10; bases outside the gene matches: 12. Germline-derived CDR1 and CDR2 are SNHLY and FYNNEI. CDR3 length: 15 residues. The CDR3 spells CASTGTGTGVAKLFF. The CDR3 nucleotides are TGTGCCAGCACCGGGACCGGGACAGGGGTGGCAAAACTGTTTTTT. Filled out from reference TRBV2 and TRBJ1-4, the complete variable domain reads EPEVTQTPSHQVTQMGQEVILRCVPISNHLYFYWYRQILGQKVEFLVSFYNNEISEKSEIFDDQFSVERPDGSNFTLKIRSTKLEDSAMYFCASTGTGTGVAKLFFGSGTQLSVL.